The 6 T cell receptor beta chains below all came from one sample that was sequenced in a study of regulatory T cells in long-lasting Graves disease. Arm-PCR of CDR3 regions and iRepertoire HTBI primers were used to build TCR beta libraries. TCRdb independently ran MiXCR on the multiplex PCR reads; one entry per CDR3 protein. The sample shows over 500,000 distinct CDR3 sequences, approximately 16% of them seen only once. Time point specified: newly diagnosed GD, antithyroid drugs for less than 3 months. PBMCs provided the RNA from which the TCR library was made. This sample was also put to use in a study of T cells in Graves' hyperthyroidism and ophthalmopathy.

The sequenced sample was peripheral blood mononuclear cells (PBMCs), obtained at new diagnosis, from a patient treated with antithyroid drugs. The receptors here all came from a man aged 18 to 29 with Graves disease.

This CDR3 is CASSPTRGLYNEQFF. The CDR3 DNA is TGTGCCAGCAGCCCTACACGGGGGCTATACAATGAGCAGTTCTTC. This chain joins TRBV7-6 and TRBJ2-1; D is perhaps TRBD1 or TRBD2 (6 bases each). Germline V gene data show CDR1 as SGHVS and CDR2 as FNYEAQ. Trimming shortened V by 5 bases and J by 4 bases, and 15 bases separated the two germline ends. CDR3 size: 15 residues.

The chain joins TRBV2 to TRBJ2-3, with 13 bases matching TRBD2. The V gene's germline CDR1 is SNHLY and CDR2 FYNNEI. The CDR3 contains 18 residues. The ends lost 7 bases at V and 4 bases at J; junction bases unmatched: 14. DNA for the CDR3: TGTGCCAGCACCTTCTTACCCAGGACTAGCGGGAGTCCAGATACGCAGTATTTT. Encoded protein: CASTFLPRTSGSPDTQYF.

The V call is TRBV19, the J call TRBJ2-1, with 12 positions matching TRBD1. The trim removed 9 bases at V and 7 bases at J, leaving 7 bases unmatched. In germline, CDR1 is LNHDA, CDR2 SQIVND (reference sequence). This CDR3 comprises 14 residues. CDR3 DNA sequence: TGTGCCAGCGAAAGGGGACAGGGGGCGAATGAGCAGTTCTTC. Encoded protein: CASERGQGANEQFF.

This clonotype was recorded a few times. The chain links TRBV5-6 to TRBJ2-7; 9 bases agree with TRBD2. The CDR3 contains 13 residues. The V segment lost 2 bases and the J segment 5 bases; nucleotides outside the gene matches: 2. Germline CDR1 is SGHDT and CDR2 is YYEEEE. The CDR3: CASSLLAGDEQYF. The CDR3 bases are TGTGCCAGCAGCTTATTAGCGGGAGACGAGCAGTACTTC. Combining the CDR3 with reference TRBV5-6 and TRBJ2-7 gives the whole variable domain DAGVTQSPTHLIKTRGQQVTLRCSPKSGHDTVSWYQQALGQGPQFIFQYYEEEERQRGNFPDRFSGHQFPNYSSELNVNALLLGDSALYLCASSLLAGDEQYFGPGTRLTVT.

This clonotype appeared many times. The chain has TRBV12-3 or TRBV12-4 and TRBJ2-7, with 9 bases lining up with TRBD2. Unmatched junction bases numbered 14, after V lost 8 bases and J lost 6 bases. This CDR3 has 15 residues. This CDR3 is CASGFPAGGRFEQYF. Here the CDR3 DNA reads TGTGCCAGCGGATTCCCTGCGGGGGGGCGGTTCGAGCAGTACTTC.

This clonotype was counted at least ten times. The genes are TRBV11-1 and TRBJ2-7; TRBD2 might be the D (5 bases). Germline V CDR1 and CDR2: SGHAT, FQDESV (reference sequence). Trimming shortened V by 2 bases and J by 5 bases, and 16 bases separated the two germline ends. This CDR3 is 15 amino acids long. The CDR3 sequence: CASSLMAGGDNEQYF. DNA of the CDR3: TGTGCCAGCAGCTTAATGGCGGGTGGAGACAACGAGCAGTACTTC.